These 19 T cell receptor beta chains originate from one sample sequenced in a study of blood T cell repertoires in COVID-19. Libraries were prepared by immunoSEQ multiplex PCR; TCRdb keeps only in-frame clonotypes and omits some of them. The data contain roughly 200,000 clones, about 83% of them singletons. The sample comprised PBMCs or T cells enriched from blood (not recorded which). Every receptor here comes from a woman aged 25 to 39 who had been exposed to COVID-19.

The V gene is TRBV5-1, the J gene TRBJ2-5; 8 bases line up with TRBD1. V lost 0 bases, J lost 4 bases, and 5 bases stayed unmatched. The CDR3 loop spans 15 amino acids. Germline V lookup: CDR1 SGHRS, CDR2 YFSETQ. The CDR3 nucleotides are TGCGCCAGCAGCTTGGGGACAGGGACGTCAGAGACCCAGTACTTC. Its translation is CASSLGTGTSETQYF. Complete variable domain (other parts from reference TRBV5-1 and TRBJ2-5): KAGVTQTPRYLIKTRGQQVTLSCSPISGHRSVSWYQQTPGQGLQFLFEYFSETQRNKGNFPGRFSGRQFSNSRSEMNVSTLELGDSALYLCASSLGTGTSETQYFGPGTRLLVL.

This clone was observed a single time. The J gene is TRBJ1-1, the V gene TRBV6-2 or TRBV6-3, with D possibly matching TRBD1 (6 bases). The CDR3 loop spans 15 amino acids. Germline values: CDR1 MNHEY, CDR2 SVGEGT. V was clipped by 5 bases and J by 0 bases, with 13 bases between them. CDR3: CASSRTALMNTEAFF. Here the CDR3 DNA reads TGTGCCAGCAGTCGGACAGCGTTAATGAACACTGAAGCTTTCTTT.

The chain carries TRBV7-3 and TRBJ2-5; D may be TRBD1 (5 bases). The V gene lost 3 bases and the J gene lost 1 base, with 12 bases spanning the gap. CDR1 SGHTA and CDR2 FQGTGA come from the germline V gene. CDR3 length: 15 residues. The CDR3 loop is CASSLGDSSQETQYF. CDR3 coding DNA: TGTGCCAGCAGCTTGGGCGACAGCAGCCAAGAGACCCAGTACTTC.

The genes are TRBV21-1 and TRBJ2-1; the listed D gene, TRBD2, was not tested against the DNA. TRBV21-1 is described as a pseudogene. The CDR3 extends over 14 amino acids. The CDR3 is CASSSGATHNEQFF. The CDR3 DNA reads as TGTGCCAGCAGTAGCGGGGCTACACACAATGAGCAGTTCTTC.

V is TRBV6-2 or TRBV6-3 and J is TRBJ1-5; 8 positions agree with TRBD1. Germline V gene data show CDR1 as MNHEY and CDR2 as SVGEGT. The CDR3 is 15 amino acids. V gave up 2 bases and J gave up 2 bases; unmatched junction bases: 2. The CDR3 loop reads CASSYTGGGNQPQHF. The CDR3 nucleotides are TGTGCCAGCAGTTACACAGGGGGTGGCAATCAGCCCCAGCATTTT.

As DNA, the CDR3 is TGCGCCAGCAGCCAGGCCCCGGGGACAGATACGCAGTATTTT. It specifies CASSQAPGTDTQYF. The chain is built from TRBV4-1 and TRBJ2-3; possibly TRBD2 for D (5 bases). The germline V gene encodes CDR1 MGHRA and CDR2 YSYEKL. V shed 3 bases and J shed 3 bases, with 10 bases lying between them. CDR3 length: 14 amino acids.

This chain connects TRBV24-1 to TRBJ2-3, with D tentatively TRBD1 (7 bases). This CDR3 is 15 amino acids long. CDR1 is KGHDR, CDR2 SFDVKD, per germline. V was cut by 10 bases and J by 2 bases, with 18 bases left in between. CDR3 amino acids: CATGTGDSNTDTQYF. As DNA, the CDR3 is TGTGCCACAGGGACGGGGGACAGTAACACAGATACGCAGTATTTT.

The CDR3 coding sequence is TGCGCCAGCAGTCCCAGCGGCAACACCGGGGAGCTGTTTTTT. Protein product: CASSPSGNTGELFF. The rearrangement uses TRBV10-1 and TRBJ2-2, with TRBD2 as a possible D gene (5 bases). Trimming shortened V by 5 bases and J by 2 bases, and 9 bases separated the two germline ends. The CDR3 loop spans 14 amino acids. CDR1 and CDR2 from the germline V gene are WNHNN and SYGVQD (reference sequence).

V is TRBV27 and J is TRBJ2-7; D gene uncertain. The CDR3 loop spans 11 amino acids. V lost 7 bases and J 7 bases, leaving 11 bases between the germline ends. The germline gives CDR1 MNHEY, CDR2 SMNVEV (reference sequence). Here the CDR3 DNA reads TGTGCCAGCAAAGACTTAAGGGAGCAGTACTTC. As protein: CASKDLREQYF.

The chain has TRBV9 and TRBJ1-3; 9 bases agree with TRBD1. CDR3 length: 14 amino acids. V was clipped by 1 base and J by 8 bases; unmatched bases: 4. Germline assignment: CDR1 SGDLS and CDR2 YYNGEE. The CDR3 loop is CASSVTGQGHTIYF. Here the CDR3 DNA reads TGTGCCAGCAGCGTAACGGGACAGGGCCACACCATATATTTT.

V usage is TRBV3-1 (or the pseudogene TRBV3-2) and J usage is TRBJ1-3; D not resolved. The CDR3 is 14 amino acids. CDR1 and CDR2 (germline): LGHDT, YNNKEL (reference sequence). V gave up 4 bases and J gave up 0 bases, with 7 bases separating them. The chain's CDR3 is CASSPSRSGNTIYF. Written as DNA, the CDR3 is TGTGCCAGCAGCCCCTCCCGCTCTGGAAACACCATATATTTT.

The chain employs TRBV18 and TRBJ2-2, with D perhaps TRBD2 (6 bases). CDR3 length equals 17 residues. Germline CDR1 is KGHSH and CDR2 is LQKENI. The V gene lost 6 bases and the J gene lost 7 bases, with 24 bases spanning the gap. The CDR3: CASSPPEAGPLVGELFF. CDR3 sequence (DNA): TGTGCCAGCTCGCCTCCTGAGGCGGGGCCTCTCGTCGGGGAGCTGTTTTTT.

The J gene is TRBJ2-1, the V gene TRBV7-6; the match to TRBD1 covers 10 bases. Germline loops: CDR1 SGHVS, CDR2 FNYEAQ. V dropped 6 bases and J dropped 8; count of bases not matched to a gene: 10. The CDR3 is 15 amino acids. CDR3 nucleotides: TGTGCCAGCAGTCCATCCGGGACAGGGGTCGATGAGCAGTTCTTC. This sequence encodes CASSPSGTGVDEQFF.

This chain joins TRBV9 and TRBJ1-2; D possibly corresponds to TRBD1 (6 bases). The germline CDR1 and CDR2 sequences are SGDLS and YYNGEE. Trimming pared 0 bases from V and 8 bases from J, leaving 17 bases between. There are 15 residues in the CDR3. CDR3 sequence: CASSVGVMRGSGYTF. In nucleotides, the CDR3 is TGTGCCAGCAGCGTAGGGGTAATGAGGGGGTCGGGCTACACCTTC.

This clone was seen just once. Written as DNA, the CDR3 is TGTGCCAGGGCCCTTGGAGGTGAAGATGGCTACACCTTC. Its protein product is CARALGGEDGYTF. This chain links TRBV2 with TRBJ1-2; no definite D call. This CDR3 region has 13 residues. Germline loops: CDR1 SNHLY, CDR2 FYNNEI. V lost 9 bases and J lost 6, with 17 bases in between.

The chain combines TRBV4-3 with TRBJ1-6, with 10 bases matching TRBD1. With V trimmed by 1 base and J by 10 bases, 13 bases remained unmatched. Germline values: CDR1 LGHNA, CDR2 YSLEER. The length of the CDR3 is 18 residues. CDR3 residues: CASSQGGPGTGVPSPLHF. The CDR3 nucleotides read TGCGCCAGCAGCCAAGGAGGGCCGGGGACAGGGGTACCCTCACCCCTCCACTTT.

The V gene is TRBV6-5, the J gene TRBJ2-2; TRBD1 matches at 8 bases. The CDR3 is made up of 15 amino acids. From germline, CDR1 is MNHEY and CDR2 SVGAGI. Germline trimming cut 0 bases from V and 3 bases from J; bases unmatched to any gene: 0. This chain's CDR3 is CASSYSTGDTGELFF. CDR3 in DNA: TGTGCCAGCAGTTACTCGACAGGGGACACCGGGGAGCTGTTTTTT.

This clone was seen only once. This chain uses TRBV10-2 with TRBJ2-3; 7 nucleotides match TRBD1. V lost 10 bases, J lost 2 bases, and 24 bases stayed unmatched. Germline V CDR1 and CDR2: WSHSY, SAAADI. The CDR3 is made up of 19 amino acids. DNA for the CDR3: TGCGCCACCAGAGGTCGGGACAGAAAAATCTCAGGCATCACAGATACGCAGTATTTT. Protein sequence: CATRGRDRKISGITDTQYF.

The chain links TRBV2 to TRBJ2-1; 11 bases are a match to TRBD2. There are 15 residues in the CDR3. Germline values: CDR1 SNHLY, CDR2 FYNNEI. Trimming removed 5 bases from V and 10 bases from J; junction bases left unmatched: 10. The CDR3 here is CASSSGTSGLEEQFF. The CDR3 bases are TGTGCCAGCAGTTCCGGGACTAGCGGCCTTGAGGAGCAGTTCTTC. Full variable domain (missing parts from reference TRBV2 and TRBJ2-1): EPEVTQTPSHQVTQMGQEVILRCVPISNHLYFYWYRQILGQKVEFLVSFYNNEISEKSEIFDDQFSVERPDGSNFTLKIRSTKLEDSAMYFCASSSGTSGLEEQFFGPGTRLTVL.